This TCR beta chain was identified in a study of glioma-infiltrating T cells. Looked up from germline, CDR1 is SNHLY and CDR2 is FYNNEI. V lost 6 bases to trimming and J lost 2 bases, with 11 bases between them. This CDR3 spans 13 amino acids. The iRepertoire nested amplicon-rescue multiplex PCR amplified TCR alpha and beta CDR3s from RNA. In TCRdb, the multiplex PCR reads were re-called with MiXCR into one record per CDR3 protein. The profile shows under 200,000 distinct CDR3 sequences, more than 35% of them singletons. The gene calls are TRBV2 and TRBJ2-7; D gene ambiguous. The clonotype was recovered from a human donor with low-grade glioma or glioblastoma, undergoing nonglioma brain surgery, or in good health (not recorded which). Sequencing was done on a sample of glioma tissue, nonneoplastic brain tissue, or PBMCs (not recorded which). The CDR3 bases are TGTGCCAGCAGCTTAGAACAGACCTACGAGCAGTACTTC. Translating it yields CASSLEQTYEQYF. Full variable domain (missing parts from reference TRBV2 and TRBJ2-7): EPEVTQTPSHQVTQMGQEVILRCVPISNHLYFYWYRQILGQKVEFLVSFYNNEISEKSEIFDDQFSVERPDGSNFTLKIRSTKLEDSAMYFCASSLEQTYEQYFGPGTRLTVT.